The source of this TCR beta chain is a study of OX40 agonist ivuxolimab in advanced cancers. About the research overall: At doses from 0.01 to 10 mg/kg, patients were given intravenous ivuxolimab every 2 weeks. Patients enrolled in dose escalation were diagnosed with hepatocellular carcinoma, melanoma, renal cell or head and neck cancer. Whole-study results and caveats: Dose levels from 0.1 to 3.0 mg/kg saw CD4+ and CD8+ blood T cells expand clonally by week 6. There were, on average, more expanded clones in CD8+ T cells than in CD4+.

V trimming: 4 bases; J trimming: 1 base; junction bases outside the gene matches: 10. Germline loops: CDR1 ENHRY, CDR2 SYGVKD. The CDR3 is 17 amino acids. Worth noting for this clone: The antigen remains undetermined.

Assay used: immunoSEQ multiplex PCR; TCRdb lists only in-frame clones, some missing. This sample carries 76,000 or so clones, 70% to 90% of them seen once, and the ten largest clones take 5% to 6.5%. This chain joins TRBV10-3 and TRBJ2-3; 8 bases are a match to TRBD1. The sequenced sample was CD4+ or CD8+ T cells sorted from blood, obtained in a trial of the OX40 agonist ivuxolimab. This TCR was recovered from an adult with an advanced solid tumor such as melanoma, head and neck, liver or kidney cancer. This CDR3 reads CAISGTPGGAGTDTQYF. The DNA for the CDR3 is TGTGCCATCAGTGGAACCCCAGGGGGCGCGGGCACAGATACGCAGTATTTT.